These 14 T cell receptor beta chains were sequenced from one sample in a study of T cell changes during pregnancy in multiple sclerosis (dated by TCRdb to between 2017 and 2020). Receptor libraries were prepared by the immunoSEQ multiplex PCR assay. TCRdb stores this immuneACCESS table with in-frame sequences only. Part of the clones is absent; in the studies checked, under half of the shortfall reflects unresolved V genes, and no reason is known for the rest. Within this sample are tens of thousands of clones, with about 90% of them counted one time only. The ten largest clones add up to over 1.3% of the sample. The source material was peripheral blood, sampled in the second trimester of pregnancy. These receptors all stem from a female donor in good health, enrolled as a control in a pregnancy study.

This chain connects TRBV5-1 to TRBJ2-4, with D possibly matching TRBD1 (5 bases). This CDR3 region has 19 residues. The ends were cut back, 0 bases at V and 0 bases at J, with 19 bases in the middle. Per the germline V gene, CDR1 is SGHRS and CDR2 is YFSETQ. The CDR3: CASSLGPDSLLLAKNIQYF. CDR3 sequence (DNA): TGCGCCAGCAGCTTGGGCCCCGACAGCCTGCTTCTAGCCAAAAACATTCAGTACTTC.

In this sample, this clone turned up a few times. This sequence joins TRBV28 and TRBJ1-1; D remains ambiguous. This CDR3 comprises 15 residues. Looked up from germline, CDR1 is MDHEN and CDR2 is SYDVKM. Trimming took off 5 bases at V and 2 bases at J, with 15 bases between the two ends. This chain's CDR3 is CASSPRGHTNTEAFF. In nucleotides, the CDR3 is TGTGCCAGCAGTCCACGGGGTCATACTAACACTGAAGCTTTCTTT.

The chain employs TRBV6-1 and TRBJ2-5; D is ambiguous. The germline V gene has CDR1 MNHNS and CDR2 SASEGT. The CDR3 contains 14 residues. The germline V and J ends were trimmed by 6 bases and 5 bases, with 16 bases remaining between them. The CDR3 nucleotides are TGTGCCAGCAGATCGAACCGGCAGCGTGAGACCCAGTACTTC. Protein: CASRSNRQRETQYF.

The chain is built from TRBV9 and TRBJ2-3, with 11 bases fitting TRBD2. The V gene's germline CDR1 is SGDLS and CDR2 YYNGEE. V lost 3 bases to trimming and J lost 4 bases; unmatched junction nucleotides: 4. CDR3 size: 15 residues. The CDR3 bases are TGTGCCAGCAGCGGCTTAGCGGGAGGGCCAGATACGCAGTATTTT. Amino acids: CASSGLAGGPDTQYF.

This chain joins TRBV7-3 and TRBJ2-1, with 10 bases aligning to TRBD2. The CDR3 spans 22 residues. Trimming removed 2 bases from V and 3 bases from J; junction bases left unmatched: 22. Per the germline V gene, CDR1 is SGHTA and CDR2 is FQGTGA. DNA for the CDR3: TGTGCCAGCAGCTTAGTGGGGGAAAGCGGGAGGGCCAGTCGTGGAGACTACAATGAGCAGTTCTTC. It codes for CASSLVGESGRASRGDYNEQFF.

The chain has TRBV28 and TRBJ1-5; 7 bases line up with TRBD1. J was trimmed by 2 bases and V by 2 bases; bases with no gene match: 0. Germline loops: CDR1 MDHEN, CDR2 SYDVKM. The CDR3 extends over 14 amino acids. The CDR3 bases are TGTGCCAGCAGTTTAGGGACAGGCAATCAGCCCCAGCATTTT. This translates into CASSLGTGNQPQHF.

This chain uses TRBV30 with TRBJ1-2; D unresolved. V was pared by 5 bases and J by 7 bases, with 17 bases between. CDR1 and CDR2 (germline): GTSNPN, SVGIG (reference sequence). The CDR3 is 13 amino acids. CDR3 sequence reads: CAWAVIGSGGYTF. The DNA of the CDR3 is TGTGCCTGGGCCGTGATTGGTTCGGGTGGCTACACCTTC. Drawing the rest from reference TRBV30 and TRBJ1-2, the complete variable domain is SQTIHQWPATLVQPVGSPLSLECTVEGTSNPNLYWYRQAAGRGLQLLFYSVGIGQISSEVPQNLSASRPQDRQFILSSKKLLLSDSGFYLCAWAVIGSGGYTFGSGTRLTVV.

The gene calls are TRBV6-6 and TRBJ2-7; 9 bases line up with TRBD1. CDR1 is MNHNY and CDR2 is SVGAGI in the germline V gene (reference sequence). This CDR3 contains 16 residues. J was trimmed by 6 bases and V by 7 bases; bases with no gene match: 16. The CDR3 DNA reads as TGTGCCAGCACTCAAAACACCGGGACAGGGTCCACCGAGCAGTACTTC. Residues: CASTQNTGTGSTEQYF.

This chain joins TRBV11-2 and TRBJ1-1, with TRBD1 matching over 9 bases. V lost 1 base, J lost 7 bases, and 4 bases stayed unmatched. The CDR3 runs to 14 residues. Germline loops: CDR1 SGHAT, CDR2 FQNNGV. For the CDR3, the DNA is TGTGCCAGCAGCTTAGCCGGGACAGGGATTGAAGCTTTCTTT. Residues: CASSLAGTGIEAFF.

The CDR3 reads CAISEFATHTQYF. As DNA, the CDR3 is TGTGCCATCAGTGAGTTTGCTACGCATACGCAGTATTTT. The chain joins TRBV10-3 to TRBJ2-3; D is undetermined. The CDR3 is 13 residues long. Germline V gives CDR1 ENHRY, CDR2 SYGVKD. V was pared by 1 base and J by 7 bases, with 9 bases between.

This clone was picked up one time. This sequence joins TRBV7-9 and TRBJ2-2, with 7 bases matching TRBD1. J lost 6 bases, V lost 3 bases, and 7 bases had no gene match. Germline V lookup: CDR1 SEHNR, CDR2 FQNEAQ (reference sequence). There are 15 residues in the CDR3. The CDR3 DNA is TGTGCCAGCAGCTTTGGTCAGGGGGTCCCCGGGGAGCTGTTTTTT. This translates into CASSFGQGVPGELFF.

The rearrangement uses TRBV28 and TRBJ1-4; 7 nucleotides line up with TRBD1. V lost 4 bases to trimming and J lost 4 bases; unmatched junction nucleotides: 9. The CDR3 contains 16 residues. The germline CDR1 and CDR2 sequences are MDHEN and SYDVKM. CDR3 coding DNA: TGTGCCAGCAGTTCGGCCGGGACAGAGATTAATGAAAAACTGTTTTTT. Translation: CASSSAGTEINEKLFF.

This chain uses TRBV14 with TRBJ2-1; perhaps TRBD2 as D (5 bases). The germline V gene encodes CDR1 SGHDN and CDR2 FVKESK. CDR3 length equals 13 residues. Deletions cut 4 bases from V and 2 bases from J, with 6 bases between. CDR3 residues: CASSPGTYNEQFF. The CDR3 DNA follows: TGTGCCAGCAGCCCGGGGACCTACAATGAGCAGTTCTTC.

This chain uses TRBV6-1 with TRBJ2-7, with a weak D call TRBD1 (6 bases). This CDR3 has 14 residues. Germline V CDR1 and CDR2: MNHNS, SASEGT. V lost 4 bases to trimming and J lost 3 bases, with 13 bases between them. The CDR3 loop reads CASSATQGHYEQYF. The CDR3 nucleotides are TGTGCCAGCAGTGCAACTCAGGGACACTACGAGCAGTACTTC.